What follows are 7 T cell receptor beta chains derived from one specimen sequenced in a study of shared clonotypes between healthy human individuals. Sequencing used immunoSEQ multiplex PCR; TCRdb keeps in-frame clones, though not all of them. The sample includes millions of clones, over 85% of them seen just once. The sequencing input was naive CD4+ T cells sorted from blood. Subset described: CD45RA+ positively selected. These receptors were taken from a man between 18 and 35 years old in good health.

CDR3 protein: CASSVPGKNTGELFF. The CDR3, as DNA: TGTGCCAGTAGTGTCCCCGGAAAGAACACCGGGGAGCTGTTTTTT. The rearrangement uses TRBV19 and TRBJ2-2; D gene unclear. The CDR3 length is 15 residues. Trimming pared 5 bases from V and 1 base from J, leaving 11 bases between. The germline V gene encodes CDR1 LNHDA and CDR2 SQIVND (reference sequence).

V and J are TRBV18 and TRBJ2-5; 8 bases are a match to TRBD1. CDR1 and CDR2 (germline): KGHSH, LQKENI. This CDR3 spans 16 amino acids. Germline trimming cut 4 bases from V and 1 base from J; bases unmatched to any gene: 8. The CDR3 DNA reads TGTGCCAGCTCACAGACCGGGGGACAGGCCCAAGAGACCCAGTACTTC. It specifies CASSQTGGQAQETQYF.

The CDR3 loop reads CASSKGRERYNEQFF. In DNA form, the CDR3 reads TGTGCCAGCAGCAAGGGACGGGAACGCTACAATGAGCAGTTCTTC. This chain links TRBV7-2 with TRBJ2-1; D may match TRBD1 or TRBD2 (5 bases each). The CDR3 covers 15 residues. Germline V gene lookup returns CDR1 SGHTA and CDR2 FQGNSA. V was cut by 5 bases and J by 3 bases, with 14 bases left in between.

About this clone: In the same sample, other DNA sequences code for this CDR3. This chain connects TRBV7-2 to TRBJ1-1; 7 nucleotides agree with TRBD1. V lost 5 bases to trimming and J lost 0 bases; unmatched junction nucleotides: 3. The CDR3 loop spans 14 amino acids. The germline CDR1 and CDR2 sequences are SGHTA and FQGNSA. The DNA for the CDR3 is TGTGCCAGCAGCCCAGGGACAGTGAACACTGAAGCTTTCTTT. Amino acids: CASSPGTVNTEAFF.

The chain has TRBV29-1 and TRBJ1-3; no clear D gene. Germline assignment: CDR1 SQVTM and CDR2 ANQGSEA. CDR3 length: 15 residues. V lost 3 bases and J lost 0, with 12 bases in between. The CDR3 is CSVEGRLNSGNTIYF. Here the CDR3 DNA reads TGCAGCGTTGAGGGCCGGTTAAACTCTGGAAACACCATATATTTT.

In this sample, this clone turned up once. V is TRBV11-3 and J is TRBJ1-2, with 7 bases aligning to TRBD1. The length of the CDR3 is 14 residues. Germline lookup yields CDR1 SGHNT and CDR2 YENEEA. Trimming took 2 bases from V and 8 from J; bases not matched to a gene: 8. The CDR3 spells CASSLHPTGYGYTF. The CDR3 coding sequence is TGTGCCAGCAGCTTACATCCGACAGGGTACGGCTACACCTTC. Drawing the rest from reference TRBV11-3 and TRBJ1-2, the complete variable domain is EAGVVQSPRYKIIEKKQPVAFWCNPISGHNTLYWYLQNLGQGPELLIRYENEEAVDDSQLPKDRFSAERLKGVDSTLKIQPAELGDSAVYLCASSLHPTGYGYTFGSGTRLTVV.

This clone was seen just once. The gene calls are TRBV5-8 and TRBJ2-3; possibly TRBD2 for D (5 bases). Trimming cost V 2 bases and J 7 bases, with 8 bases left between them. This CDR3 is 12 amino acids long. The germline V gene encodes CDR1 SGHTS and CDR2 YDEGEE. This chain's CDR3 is CASSFRGNTQYF. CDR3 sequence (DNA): TGTGCCAGCAGCTTCCGGGGAAATACGCAGTATTTT. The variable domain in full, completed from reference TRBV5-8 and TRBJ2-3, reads EAGVTQSPTHLIKTRGQQATLRCSPISGHTSVYWYQQALGLGLQFLLWYDEGEERNRGNFPPRFSGRQFPNYSSELNVNALELEDSALYLCASSFRGNTQYFGPGTRLTVL.